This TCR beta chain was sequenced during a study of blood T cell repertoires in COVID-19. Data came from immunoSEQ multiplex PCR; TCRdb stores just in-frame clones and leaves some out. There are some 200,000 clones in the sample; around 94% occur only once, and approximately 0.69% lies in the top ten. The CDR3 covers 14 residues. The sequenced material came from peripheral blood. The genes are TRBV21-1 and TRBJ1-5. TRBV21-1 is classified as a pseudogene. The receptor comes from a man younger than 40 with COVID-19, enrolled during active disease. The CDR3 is CASSSGEGSQPQHF. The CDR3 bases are TGTGCCAGCAGCTCCGGGGAGGGTAGTCAGCCCCAGCATTTT.